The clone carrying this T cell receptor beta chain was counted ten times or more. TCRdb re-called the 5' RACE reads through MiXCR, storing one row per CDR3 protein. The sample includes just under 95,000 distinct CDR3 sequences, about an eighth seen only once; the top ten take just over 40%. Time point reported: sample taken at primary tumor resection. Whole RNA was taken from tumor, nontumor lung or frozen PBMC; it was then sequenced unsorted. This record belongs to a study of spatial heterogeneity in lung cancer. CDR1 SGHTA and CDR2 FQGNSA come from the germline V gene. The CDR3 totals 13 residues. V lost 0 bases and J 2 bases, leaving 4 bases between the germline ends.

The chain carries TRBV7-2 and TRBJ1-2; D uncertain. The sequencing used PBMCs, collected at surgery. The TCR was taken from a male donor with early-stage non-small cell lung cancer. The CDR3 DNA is TGTGCCAGCAGCTTAGCGCTAAACTATGGCTACACCTTC. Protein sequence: CASSLALNYGYTF.